One and the same sample provided the 9 T cell receptor beta chains below, sequenced in a study of Graves' ophthalmopathy and Graves' hyperthyroidism. Investigators amplified TCR beta CDR3 regions from RNA transcripts. Second-round multiplex PCR followed a first-round RT-PCR using HTBI primers. From the multiplex PCR reads, TCRdb called clonotypes with MiXCR, one entry per CDR3 protein. Here the sample spans about 220,000 distinct CDR3 sequences, 20% to 25% being singletons. Input material: peripheral blood. The receptors derive from a woman in her 50s with Graves' ophthalmopathy.

This clonotype was observed many times. V is TRBV12-3 or TRBV12-4 and J is TRBJ2-7; no clear D gene. The CDR3 totals 13 residues. The V end was cut by 0 bases, the J end by 3 bases, with 6 bases between. CDR3 nucleotide sequence: TGTGCCAGCAGTTTAGCAGAATACTACGAGCAGTACTTC. Translating it yields CASSLAEYYEQYF.

Comment on this clonotype: This may arise from a read error, as a much more abundant clone is one base away. The rearrangement links TRBV29-1 to TRBJ2-5, with 12 bases that match TRBD2. Trimming cost V 3 bases and J 9 bases; bases outside gene matches: 11. Germline loops: CDR1 SQVTM, CDR2 ANQGSEA. The CDR3 spans 15 residues. The CDR3: CSVDGLAGRVEAQYF. The CDR3 nucleotides read TGCAGCGTTGACGGACTAGCGGGAAGGGTGGAGGCCCAGTACTTC.

The chain combines TRBV20-1 with TRBJ2-4; no clear D gene. Germline CDR1 reads DFQATT; CDR2 reads SNEGSKA (reference sequence). Trimming removed 5 bases at V and 5 bases at J, with 10 bases between. The CDR3 contains 12 residues. This CDR3 is CSAPPLQNIQYF. CDR3 coding DNA: TGCAGTGCTCCCCCCCTCCAAAACATTCAGTACTTC.

This clonotype was found a few times. The chain links TRBV18 to TRBJ1-5; D gene uncertain. With 4 bases removed from V and 0 bases from J, the gap between germline ends came to 19 bases. The CDR3 has 18 amino acids. Germline loops: CDR1 KGHSH, CDR2 LQKENI. CDR3 DNA: TGTGCCAGCTCACTCTACCAAAGAACGGGCGATAGCAATCAGCCCCAGCATTTT. Translated: CASSLYQRTGDSNQPQHF. Full variable domain (rest looked up from reference TRBV18 and TRBJ1-5): NAGVMQNPRHLVRRRGQEARLRCSPMKGHSHVYWYRQLPEEGLKFMVYLQKENIIDESGMPKERFSAEFPKEGPSILRIQQVVRGDSAAYFCASSLYQRTGDSNQPQHFGDGTRLSIL.

At least ten counts were recorded for this clonotype. The rearrangement uses TRBV12-5 and TRBJ2-2, with TRBD1 matching 10 bases. Looked up from germline, CDR1 is LGHNT and CDR2 is FRNRAP. Trimming at V came to 6 bases and at J to 3 bases, leaving 4 bases not matched to a gene. This CDR3 comprises 15 residues. The CDR3: CASGAGTGDTGELFF. CDR3 bases: TGTGCTAGTGGGGCCGGGACAGGGGACACCGGGGAGCTGTTTTTT.

This clonotype was observed a handful of times. The V gene is TRBV28, the J gene TRBJ1-2; D not resolved. Germline V gene lookup returns CDR1 MDHEN and CDR2 SYDVKM. V lost 4 bases and J 5 bases, leaving 11 bases between the germline ends. CDR3 length equals 13 residues. The CDR3 DNA follows: TGTGCCAGCAGTTACGGACCGCTGTATGGCTACACCTTC. It encodes CASSYGPLYGYTF.

This clonotype was detected ten times or more. The V call is TRBV24-1, the J call TRBJ1-1; a possible D gene is TRBD1 (5 bases). CDR3 size: 14 residues. The V gene's germline CDR1 is KGHDR and CDR2 SFDVKD. The V and J ends lost 5 bases and 1 base respectively, with 10 bases between them. CDR3 DNA: TGTGCCACCAGTGCCATGGGGGGGAACACTGAAGCTTTCTTT. Translating gives CATSAMGGNTEAFF.

This clonotype has at least ten counts. The rearrangement uses TRBV25-1 and TRBJ2-1, with 10 nucleotides matching TRBD2. The CDR3 runs 17 residues. Germline V lookup: CDR1 MGHDK, CDR2 SYGVNS. The ends lost 7 bases at V and 7 bases at J; junction bases unmatched: 16. This CDR3 reads CASTPKKLAGVANEQFF. The CDR3 bases are TGTGCCAGCACCCCCAAGAAGCTAGCGGGAGTAGCTAATGAGCAGTTCTTC.

This clonotype has just a few counts. The chain uses TRBV4-1 and TRBJ2-5, with TRBD2 as a possible D gene (6 bases). V lost 2 bases to trimming and J lost 1 base, with 11 bases between them. The CDR3 covers 15 residues. Germline V gene sequence: CDR1 MGHRA, CDR2 YSYEKL. The CDR3 loop is CASSQPWRGQETQYF. The CDR3 DNA sequence: TGCGCCAGCAGCCAACCCTGGAGGGGCCAAGAGACCCAGTACTTC.